Below, one T cell receptor (beta chain) is given with its context. Trimming pared 7 bases from V and 5 bases from J, leaving 16 bases between. The CDR3 is 14 amino acids. In germline, CDR1 is SGHRS, CDR2 YFSETQ. The data belong to a study of blood T cell repertoires in COVID-19. About the study: COVID-19 samples, acute and convalescent, were from the United States, Italy and Spain. PBMCs, B-cell-depleted T cells, or T cells provided the cDNA or gDNA that made up the material.

Authors' processing steps: Quantification of nucleated cells was approximated via reference gene primer amplification. Repertoires were generated with immunoSEQ multiplex PCR, while TCRdb's copy carries only in-frame clones and drops some. The DNA gave D and trimming, while V, J and clone size come from that table. The sample includes roughly 21,000 clones, around 89% of them seen just once. This receptor was identified in a man aged 65-85 years with active COVID-19. Sequenced material: peripheral blood. This chain links TRBV5-1 with TRBJ2-1; TRBD2 is a possible D gene (6 bases). In DNA form, the CDR3 reads TGCGCCAGCCGCCCGAGGGAGGTAAACAATGAGCAGTTCTTC. Amino acid sequence: CASRPREVNNEQFF.